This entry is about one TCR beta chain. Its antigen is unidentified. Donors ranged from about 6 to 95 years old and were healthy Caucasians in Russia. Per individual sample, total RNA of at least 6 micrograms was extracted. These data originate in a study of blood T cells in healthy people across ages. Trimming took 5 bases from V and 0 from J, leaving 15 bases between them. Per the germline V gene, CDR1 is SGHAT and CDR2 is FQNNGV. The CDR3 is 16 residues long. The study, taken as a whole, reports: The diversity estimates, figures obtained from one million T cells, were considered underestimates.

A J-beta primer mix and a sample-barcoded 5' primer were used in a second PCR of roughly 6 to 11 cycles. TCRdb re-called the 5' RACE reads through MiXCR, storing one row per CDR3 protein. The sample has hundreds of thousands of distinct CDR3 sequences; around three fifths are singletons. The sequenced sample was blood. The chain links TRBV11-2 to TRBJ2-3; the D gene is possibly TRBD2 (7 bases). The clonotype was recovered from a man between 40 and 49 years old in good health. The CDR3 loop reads CASSTWTGGSTDTQYF. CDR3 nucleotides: TGTGCCAGCAGCACCTGGACGGGGGGCAGCACAGATACGCAGTATTTT.